The sequence of this TCR beta chain was determined in a study of CD8+CD57+ T cells in acquired aplastic anemia. Study information: DNA recovered from sorted CD4+ and CD8+ cells had a mean of about 3.5 ug.

Using genomic DNA as the template, TCR beta VDJ and CDR3 profiling was carried out. Via MiXCR, TCRdb re-called the reads, giving one row per CDR3 protein. The table records a few hundred thousand distinct CDR3 sequences, approximately 51% of them present only once. Patients who underwent sequencing had shown CD8+CD57+ cell expansion by flow cytometry. Severe acquired aplastic anemia was present in every patient. At the time of blood sampling, patients had not yet received any therapy. Points from the study as a whole: Patients and controls shared some 30 CD8+ CDR3 sequences, highly expressed in patients.

Comments on this clonotype: Its antigen is not identified.

This sequence was found in a human donor with aplastic anemia. Sample: sorted CD4+, CD8+, or CD8+CD57+ T cells (not recorded which) from PBMCs.

The CDR3 DNA reads TGTGCCAGCACCACGCGGTGGCAGGGGTACACCTTC. Protein sequence: CASTTRWQGYTF. V gene TRBV12-3 or TRBV12-4 combines with J gene TRBJ1-2, with D perhaps matching TRBD1 (6 bases). V was cut by 7 bases and J by 11 bases, with 17 bases left in between. The CDR3 sequence is 12 residues long.